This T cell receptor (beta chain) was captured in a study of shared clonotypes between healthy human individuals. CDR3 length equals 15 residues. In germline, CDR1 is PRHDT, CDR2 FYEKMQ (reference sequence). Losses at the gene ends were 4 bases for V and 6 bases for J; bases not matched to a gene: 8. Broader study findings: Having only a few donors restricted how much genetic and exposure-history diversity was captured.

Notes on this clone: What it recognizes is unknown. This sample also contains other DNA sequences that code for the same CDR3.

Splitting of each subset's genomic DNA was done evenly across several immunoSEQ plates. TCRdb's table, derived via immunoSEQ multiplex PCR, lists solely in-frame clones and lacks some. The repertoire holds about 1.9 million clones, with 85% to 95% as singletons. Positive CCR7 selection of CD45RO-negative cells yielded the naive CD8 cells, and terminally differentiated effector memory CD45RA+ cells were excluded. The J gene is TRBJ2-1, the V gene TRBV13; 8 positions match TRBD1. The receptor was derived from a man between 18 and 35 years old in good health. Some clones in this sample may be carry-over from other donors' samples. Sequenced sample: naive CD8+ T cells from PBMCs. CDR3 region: CASSSPGQGANEQFF. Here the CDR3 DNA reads TGTGCCAGCAGCTCGCCTGGACAGGGAGCCAATGAGCAGTTCTTC.